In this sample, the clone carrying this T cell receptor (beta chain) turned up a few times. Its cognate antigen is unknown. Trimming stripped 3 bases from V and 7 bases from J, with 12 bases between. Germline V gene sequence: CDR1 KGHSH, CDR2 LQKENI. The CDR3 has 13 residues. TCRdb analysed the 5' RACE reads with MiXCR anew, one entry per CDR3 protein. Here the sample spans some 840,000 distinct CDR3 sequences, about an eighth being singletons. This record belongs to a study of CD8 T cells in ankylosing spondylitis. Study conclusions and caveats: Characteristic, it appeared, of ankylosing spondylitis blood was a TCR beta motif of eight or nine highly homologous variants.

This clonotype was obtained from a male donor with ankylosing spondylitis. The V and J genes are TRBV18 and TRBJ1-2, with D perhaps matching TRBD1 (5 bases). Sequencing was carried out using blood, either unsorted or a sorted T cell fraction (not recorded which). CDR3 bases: TGTGCCAGCTCACCCCCAGGGCTGGCTGGCTACACCTTC. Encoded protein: CASSPPGLAGYTF. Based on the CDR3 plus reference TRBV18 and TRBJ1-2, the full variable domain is NAGVMQNPRHLVRRRGQEARLRCSPMKGHSHVYWYRQLPEEGLKFMVYLQKENIIDESGMPKERFSAEFPKEGPSILRIQQVVRGDSAAYFCASSPPGLAGYTFGSGTRLTVV.